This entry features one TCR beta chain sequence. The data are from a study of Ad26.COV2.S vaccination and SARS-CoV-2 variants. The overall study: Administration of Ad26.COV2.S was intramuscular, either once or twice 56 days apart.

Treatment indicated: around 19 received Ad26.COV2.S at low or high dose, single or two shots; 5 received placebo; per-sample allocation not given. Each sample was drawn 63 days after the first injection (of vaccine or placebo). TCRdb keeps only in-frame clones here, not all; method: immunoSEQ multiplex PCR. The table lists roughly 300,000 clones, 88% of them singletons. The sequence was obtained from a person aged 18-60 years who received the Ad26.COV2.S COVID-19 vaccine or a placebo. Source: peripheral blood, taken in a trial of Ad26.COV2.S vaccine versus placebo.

CDR3 bases: TGTGCCAGCAGCTTAGACAGCCGGTACTCTACGCCCCAGCATTTT. As protein: CASSLDSRYSTPQHF. This chain links TRBV7-2 with TRBJ1-5; unclear D gene. The V end was cut by 1 base, the J end by 9 bases, with 16 bases between. Per germline, CDR1 SGHTA and CDR2 FQGNSA. The CDR3 is 15 amino acids.